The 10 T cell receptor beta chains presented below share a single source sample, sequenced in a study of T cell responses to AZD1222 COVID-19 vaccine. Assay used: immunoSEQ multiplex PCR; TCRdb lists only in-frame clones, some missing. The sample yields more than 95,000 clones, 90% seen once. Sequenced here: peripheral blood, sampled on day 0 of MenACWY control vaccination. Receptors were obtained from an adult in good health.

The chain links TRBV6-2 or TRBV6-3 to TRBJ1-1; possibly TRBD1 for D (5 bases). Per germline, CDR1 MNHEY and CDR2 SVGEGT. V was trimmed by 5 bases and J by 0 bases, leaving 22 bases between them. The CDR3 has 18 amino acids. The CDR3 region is CASSSSSRGGSVNTEAFF. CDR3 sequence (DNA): TGTGCCAGCAGTAGCTCCTCCCGGGGGGGTTCGGTGAACACTGAAGCTTTCTTT.

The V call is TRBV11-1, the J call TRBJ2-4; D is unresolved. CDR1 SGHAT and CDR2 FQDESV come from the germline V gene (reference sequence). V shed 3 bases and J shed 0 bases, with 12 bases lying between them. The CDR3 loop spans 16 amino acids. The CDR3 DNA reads TGTGCCAGCAGCTTGCACAAGGGCCTAGCCAAAAACATTCAGTACTTC. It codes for CASSLHKGLAKNIQYF.

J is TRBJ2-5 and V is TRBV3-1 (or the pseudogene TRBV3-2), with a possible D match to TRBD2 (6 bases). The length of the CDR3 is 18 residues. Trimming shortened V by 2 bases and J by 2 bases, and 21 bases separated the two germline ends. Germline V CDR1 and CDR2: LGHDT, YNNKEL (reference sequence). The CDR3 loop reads CASSQMGRGTPGQETQYF. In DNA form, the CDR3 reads TGTGCCAGCAGCCAAATGGGGCGCGGGACCCCAGGACAAGAGACCCAGTACTTC.

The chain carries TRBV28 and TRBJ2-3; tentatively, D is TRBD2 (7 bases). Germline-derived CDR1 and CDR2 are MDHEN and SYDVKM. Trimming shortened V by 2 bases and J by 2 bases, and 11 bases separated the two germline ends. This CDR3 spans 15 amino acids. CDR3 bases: TGTGCCAGCAGTTTAGCGGGGGCCCACACAGATACGCAGTATTTT. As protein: CASSLAGAHTDTQYF.

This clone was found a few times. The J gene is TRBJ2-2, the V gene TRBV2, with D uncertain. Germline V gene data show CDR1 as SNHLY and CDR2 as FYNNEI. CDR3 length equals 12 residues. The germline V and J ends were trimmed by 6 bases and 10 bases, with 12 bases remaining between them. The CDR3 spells CASRTPGEELFF. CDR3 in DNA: TGTGCCAGCAGAACACCAGGCGAGGAGCTGTTTTTT. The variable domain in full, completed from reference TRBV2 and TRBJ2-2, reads EPEVTQTPSHQVTQMGQEVILRCVPISNHLYFYWYRQILGQKVEFLVSFYNNEISEKSEIFDDQFSVERPDGSNFTLKIRSTKLEDSAMYFCASRTPGEELFFGEGSRLTVL.

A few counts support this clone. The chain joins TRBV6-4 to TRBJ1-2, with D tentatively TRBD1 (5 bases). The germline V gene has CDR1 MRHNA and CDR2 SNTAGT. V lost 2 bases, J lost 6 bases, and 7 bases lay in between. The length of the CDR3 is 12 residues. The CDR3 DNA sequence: TGTGCCAGCAGTGACAGGGGAAATGGCTACACCTTC. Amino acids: CASSDRGNGYTF.

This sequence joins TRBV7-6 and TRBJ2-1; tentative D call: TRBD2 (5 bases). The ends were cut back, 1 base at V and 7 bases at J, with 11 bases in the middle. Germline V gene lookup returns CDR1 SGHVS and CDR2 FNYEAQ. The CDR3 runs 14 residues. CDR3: CASSLERPGNEQFF. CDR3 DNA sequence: TGTGCCAGCAGCTTAGAGCGGCCCGGAAATGAGCAGTTCTTC.

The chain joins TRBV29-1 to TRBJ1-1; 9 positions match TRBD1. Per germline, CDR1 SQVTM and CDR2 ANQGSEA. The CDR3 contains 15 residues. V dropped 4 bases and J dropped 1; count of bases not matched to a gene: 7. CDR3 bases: TGCAGCGTTGGGGGACAGGGCGATTGGAACACTGAAGCTTTCTTT. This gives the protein CSVGGQGDWNTEAFF.

Here the CDR3 DNA reads TGTGCCAGCACCTACTTACGAGGATGGTCCGGGGAGCTGTTTTTT. It yields the protein CASTYLRGWSGELFF. This chain connects TRBV6-5 to TRBJ2-2; D unclear. From germline, CDR1 is MNHEY and CDR2 SVGAGI. V gave up 7 bases and J gave up 6 bases, with 18 bases separating them. This CDR3 has 15 amino acids.

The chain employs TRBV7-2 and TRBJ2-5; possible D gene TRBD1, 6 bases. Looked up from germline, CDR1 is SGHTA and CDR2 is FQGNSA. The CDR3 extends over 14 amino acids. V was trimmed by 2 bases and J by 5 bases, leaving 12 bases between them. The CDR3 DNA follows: TGTGCCAGCAGCTTATCTAGCCAGGGGGAGACCCAGTACTTC. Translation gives CASSLSSQGETQYF.